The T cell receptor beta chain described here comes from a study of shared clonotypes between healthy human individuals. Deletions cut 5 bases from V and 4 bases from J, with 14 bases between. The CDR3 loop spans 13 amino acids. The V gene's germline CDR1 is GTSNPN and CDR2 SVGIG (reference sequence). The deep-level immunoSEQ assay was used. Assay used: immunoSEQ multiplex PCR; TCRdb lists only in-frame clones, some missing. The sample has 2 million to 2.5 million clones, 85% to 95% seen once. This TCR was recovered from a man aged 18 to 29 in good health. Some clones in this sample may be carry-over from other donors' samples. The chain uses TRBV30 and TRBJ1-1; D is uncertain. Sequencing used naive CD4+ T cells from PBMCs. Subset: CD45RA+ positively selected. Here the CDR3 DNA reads TGTGCCTGGGTGGACGCCGCAAGCACTGAAGCTTTCTTT. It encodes CAWVDAASTEAFF.